Listed below are T cell receptor beta chains from one sample, sequenced in a study of blood T cells in healthy people across ages. Using its own MiXCR run on the 5' RACE reads, TCRdb lists one record per CDR3 protein. Here the sample spans about 1,400,000 distinct CDR3 sequences, 59% being singletons. Specimen: blood. The receptors shown here come from a man between 18 and 35 years old in good health. Both conserved end residues are part of each CDR3. The D gene is left open where the match is weak. Clone sizes are given selectively: once, few, many, or a class where the clone is expanded.

TRBV29-1	TRBJ2-7	-	14	-	TGCAGCGTTGTTCCCGCATGGAGCTCCTACGAGCAGTACTTC	CSVVPAWSSYEQYF
TRBV7-2	TRBJ2-7	-	18	-	TGTGCCAGCAGCTTAAGTCAGACTGGGGTTGATTGGTTCTACGAGCAGTACTTC	CASSLSQTGVDWFYEQYF
TRBV5-1	TRBJ2-3	-	16	-	TGCGCCAGCAGCTTCTTTGGAGGTAGCTTCGCAGATACGCAGTATTTT	CASSFFGGSFADTQYF
TRBV7-6	TRBJ2-1	-	15	TRBD1	TGTGCCAGCAGCTTAGGGGGACAGCAAACCTACGAGCAGTTCTTC	CASSLGGQQTYEQFF
TRBV7-8	TRBJ2-4	-	14	TRBD2	TGTGCCAGCAGCTCTAGCGGGAGTGGCGGCATTCAGTACTTC	CASSSSGSGGIQYF
TRBV6-5	TRBJ2-5	-	13	TRBD2	TGTGCCGTCCGGACTAGCGTACAAGAGACCCAGTACTTC	CAVRTSVQETQYF
TRBV5-1	TRBJ2-2	few	15	-	TGCGCCAGCAGCTTTTTTAGCGAGAACACCGGGGAGCTGTTTTTT	CASSFFSENTGELFF
TRBV28	TRBJ2-1	-	11	-	TGTGCCAGCAGTGAGGCCCCACAGCAGTTCTTC	CASSEAPQQFF
TRBV25-1	TRBJ1-5	once	20	TRBD1	TGTGCCAGCACCCTCCCTGCCCCCCCTACGACAGGGCTTAGCAATCAGCCCCAGCATTTT	CASTLPAPPTTGLSNQPQHF
TRBV6-2/TRBV6-3	TRBJ2-2	once	16	TRBD2	TGTGCCAGCGTTCTTGAACTAGCGGGAGTCGCCGGGGAGCTGTTTTTT	CASVLELAGVAGELFF
TRBV6-6	TRBJ2-7	-	12	-	TGTGCCAGCAGTTACCCACCCTACGAGCAGTACTTC	CASSYPPYEQYF